The 13 T cell receptor beta chains listed next were all sequenced from one sample in a study of early T cells in non-severe SARS-CoV-2 infection. Via MiXCR, TCRdb re-called the 5' RACE reads, giving one row per CDR3 protein. Counted here are 64,000 or so distinct CDR3 sequences, around 12% occurring once; the ten biggest clones make up approximately 1.4%. The sample in question was whole blood, obtained at baseline. The receptors were sampled from an adult who was a healthcare worker with PCR-confirmed SARS-CoV-2 infection or an uninfected control (not recorded which).

The CDR3 loop is CASSQDRSSGRKEQFF. As DNA, the CDR3 is TGCGCCAGCAGCCAAGATCGCTCTAGCGGGAGGAAGGAGCAGTTCTTC. The rearrangement uses TRBV4-3 and TRBJ2-1, with 11 bases aligning to TRBD2. The CDR3 totals 16 residues. V dropped 0 bases and J dropped 10; count of bases not matched to a gene: 8. The germline gives CDR1 LGHNA, CDR2 YSLEER.

This chain joins TRBV5-1 and TRBJ2-1, with unresolved D. V lost 4 bases and J 6 bases, leaving 11 bases between the germline ends. This CDR3 has 13 residues. The germline CDR1 and CDR2 sequences are SGHRS and YFSETQ. The chain's CDR3 is CASSPSGRNEQFF. The DNA of the CDR3 is TGCGCCAGCAGCCCCTCTGGCCGCAATGAGCAGTTCTTC.

The chain couples TRBV20-1 to TRBJ2-7; TRBD1 or TRBD2 may be the D gene (5 bases each). V was clipped by 5 bases and J by 0 bases, with 17 bases between them. The CDR3 runs to 15 residues. Looked up from germline, CDR1 is DFQATT and CDR2 is SNEGSKA (reference sequence). The chain's CDR3 is CSARGSLGDSYEQYF. In DNA form, the CDR3 reads TGCAGTGCTCGGGGATCCTTGGGGGACTCCTACGAGCAGTACTTC.

This clonotype was detected ten times or more. The chain is built from TRBV5-1 and TRBJ1-2; D remains unclear. The CDR3 runs to 13 residues. V was pared by 0 bases and J by 2 bases, with 5 bases between. CDR1 SGHRS and CDR2 YFSETQ come from the germline V gene. This CDR3 reads CASSLGGNYGYTF. The DNA for the CDR3 is TGCGCCAGCAGCTTGGGAGGGAACTATGGCTACACCTTC.

This clonotype was counted only a few times. The genes are TRBV7-7 and TRBJ2-1, with TRBD2 identical over 7 bases. Losses at the gene ends were 5 bases for V and 10 bases for J; bases not matched to a gene: 11. Germline CDR1 is SSHAT and CDR2 is FNYEAQ (reference sequence). This CDR3 is built from 14 residues. CDR3 sequence: CASSPLTGGNEQFF. CDR3 coding DNA: TGTGCCAGCAGCCCTCTCACGGGAGGAAACGAGCAGTTCTTC.

In this sample, this clonotype turned up a few times. J is TRBJ2-7 and V is TRBV20-1; TRBD1 is a possible D gene (5 bases). V lost 6 bases to trimming and J lost 1 base, with 10 bases between them. This CDR3 contains 12 residues. The germline CDR1 and CDR2 sequences are DFQATT and SNEGSKA (reference sequence). The CDR3 nucleotides are TGCAGTGCCCAGGGCCGGTCCTACGAGCAGTACTTC. Translation gives CSAQGRSYEQYF.

This clonotype was counted between two and nine times. V gene TRBV2 combines with J gene TRBJ2-2; TRBD1 might be the D (6 bases). CDR3 length: 17 amino acids. Trimming took off 6 bases at V and 0 bases at J, with 17 bases between the two ends. Germline lookup yields CDR1 SNHLY and CDR2 FYNNEI. The CDR3 sequence is CASRGRTENANTGELFF. The CDR3 nucleotides are TGTGCCAGCAGGGGAAGGACAGAAAATGCGAACACCGGGGAGCTGTTTTTT.

In its sample, this clonotype was seen many times. The CDR3 DNA reads as TGTGCCAGTTCACCTGGGACAGTTGATAATCGCGGCTACACCTTC. Translation: CASSPGTVDNRGYTF. J is TRBJ1-2 and V is TRBV9; 7 bases fit TRBD1. J was trimmed by 8 bases and V by 8 bases; bases with no gene match: 18. Germline V gene sequence: CDR1 SGDLS, CDR2 YYNGEE. The CDR3 is 15 residues long.

This clonotype was counted a few times. V usage is TRBV7-2 and J usage is TRBJ2-4, with a possible D match to TRBD2 (6 bases). The V gene's germline CDR1 is SGHTA and CDR2 FQGNSA. The ends were cut back, 2 bases at V and 0 bases at J, with 11 bases in the middle. There are 16 residues in the CDR3. CDR3 in DNA: TGTGCCAGCAGCTTACGATGGACTACAGCCAAAAACATTCAGTACTTC. It translates to CASSLRWTTAKNIQYF.

This clonotype was recorded many times. The chain is built from TRBV6-4 and TRBJ2-3, with D possibly being TRBD2 (6 bases). The germline V and J ends were trimmed by 0 bases and 1 base, with 8 bases remaining between them. CDR3 length equals 15 residues. Germline CDR1 and CDR2: MRHNA and SNTAGT. The CDR3 sequence: CASSDSEGGTDTQYF. CDR3 sequence (DNA): TGTGCCAGCAGTGACTCGGAGGGAGGCACAGATACGCAGTATTTT.

J is TRBJ1-3 and V is TRBV28; 7 nucleotides align to TRBD1. Trimming cost V 1 base and J 0 bases; bases outside gene matches: 3. The CDR3 totals 16 residues. Germline-derived CDR1 and CDR2 are MDHEN and SYDVKM. This chain's CDR3 is CASSLFGTDSGNTIYF. DNA of the CDR3: TGTGCCAGCAGTTTATTCGGGACAGACTCTGGAAACACCATATATTTT.

The chain employs TRBV7-9 and TRBJ2-1; 7 nucleotides agree with TRBD2. The V segment lost 6 bases and the J segment 9 bases; nucleotides outside the gene matches: 2. This CDR3 spans 11 amino acids. Germline CDR1 and CDR2: SEHNR and FQNEAQ (reference sequence). CDR3 sequence reads: CASRREGEQFF. The CDR3, as DNA: TGTGCCAGCAGGAGGGAGGGTGAGCAGTTCTTC.

The rearrangement joins TRBV6-1 to TRBJ2-7; D unclear. V lost 0 bases, J lost 3 bases, and 6 bases lay in between. The CDR3 loop spans 13 amino acids. Looked up from germline, CDR1 is MNHNS and CDR2 is SASEGT. In DNA form, the CDR3 reads TGTGCCAGCAGTGAAGCGGGGTACTACGAGCAGTACTTC. It is translated as CASSEAGYYEQYF.